One and the same sample provided the 29 T cell receptor beta chains below, sequenced in a study of blood T cell repertoires in COVID-19. Libraries were prepared by immunoSEQ multiplex PCR; TCRdb keeps only in-frame clonotypes and omits some of them. This table has 400,000 to 550,000 clones, 70% to 90% appearing once. The specimen was PBMCs or T cells enriched from blood (not recorded which). Source of these receptors: a woman in her late teens or twenties with acute COVID-19.

The sample holds one count of this clone. The chain recombines TRBV29-1 with TRBJ2-5; the match to TRBD2 covers 10 bases. The germline CDR1 and CDR2 sequences are SQVTM and ANQGSEA. The CDR3 loop spans 14 amino acids. The J segment lost 5 bases and the V segment lost 2 bases, leaving 5 bases of the junction unmatched. CDR3 nucleotide sequence: TGCAGCGTTGAAAGACTAGCGGGTGGGGAGACCCAGTACTTC. It yields the protein CSVERLAGGETQYF.

This rearrangement joins TRBV9 to TRBJ1-5, with TRBD1 as a possible D gene (5 bases). Trimming took 4 bases from V and 6 from J, leaving 14 bases between them. This CDR3 is built from 14 residues. CDR1 is SGDLS, CDR2 YYNGEE, per germline. This chain's CDR3 is CASSPDQGVQPQHF. CDR3 in DNA: TGTGCCAGCAGCCCTGATCAAGGGGTTCAGCCCCAGCATTTT. Full variable domain (outside the CDR3, taken from reference TRBV9 and TRBJ1-5): DSGVTQTPKHLITATGQRVTLRCSPRSGDLSVYWYQQSLDQGLQFLIQYYNGEERAKGNILERFSAQQFPDLHSELNLSSLELGDSALYFCASSPDQGVQPQHFGDGTRLSIL.

The sample holds one count of this clone. This chain links TRBV9 with TRBJ1-2; D not certain. The V end was cut by 3 bases, the J end by 4 bases, with 10 bases between. CDR1 SGDLS and CDR2 YYNGEE come from the germline V gene. The CDR3 is 13 residues long. This chain's CDR3 is CASSDRRGYGYTF. In nucleotides, the CDR3 is TGTGCCAGCAGCGATCGACGGGGCTATGGCTACACCTTC.

The chain recombines TRBV7-2 with TRBJ1-5; D unresolved. Trimming stripped 5 bases from V and 7 bases from J, with 18 bases between. Germline CDR1 and CDR2: SGHTA and FQGNSA. CDR3 length: 15 residues. CDR3 in DNA: TGTGCCAGCAGCGTTAGCGGTGGGTTGGGGCAGCCCCAGCATTTT. Translated, it gives CASSVSGGLGQPQHF.

The V call is TRBV6-5, the J call TRBJ2-2; 7 bases line up with TRBD1. Germline V gene lookup returns CDR1 MNHEY and CDR2 SVGAGI. V was clipped by 4 bases and J by 1 base; unmatched bases: 3. The CDR3 contains 15 residues. CDR3 region: CASSLQGRNTGELFF. CDR3 DNA: TGTGCCAGCAGTTTACAGGGGAGGAACACCGGGGAGCTGTTTTTT.

V and J are TRBV3-1 (or the pseudogene TRBV3-2) and TRBJ2-3, with a tentative D call TRBD1 (5 bases). From germline, CDR1 is LGHDT and CDR2 YNNKEL (reference sequence). This CDR3 has 16 amino acids. V was cut by 0 bases and J by 4 bases, with 14 bases left in between. DNA for the CDR3: TGTGCCAGCAGCCAAGAGGCAGGGTCTAGGGCAGATACGCAGTATTTT. Amino acids: CASSQEAGSRADTQYF.

This clone was seen a few times. This chain uses TRBV5-4 with TRBJ2-3, with 8 bases fitting TRBD2. The CDR3 has 14 amino acids. Germline values: CDR1 SGHNT, CDR2 YYREEE (reference sequence). The V and J ends lost 4 bases and 3 bases, in that order; junction bases with no gene match: 4. The CDR3 DNA reads as TGTGCCAGCAGCCCCTTAGCGGGGACAGATACGCAGTATTTT. This codes for CASSPLAGTDTQYF.

This clone appeared a single time. The rearrangement links TRBV27 to TRBJ2-3, with 13 bases that match TRBD2. The CDR3 loop spans 16 amino acids. V was clipped by 5 bases and J by 1 base; unmatched bases: 3. CDR1 MNHEY and CDR2 SMNVEV come from the germline V gene (reference sequence). The CDR3 protein is CASSTGLAGGTDTQYF. CDR3 DNA sequence: TGTGCCAGCAGTACAGGACTAGCGGGGGGCACAGATACGCAGTATTTT.

The J gene is TRBJ2-6, the V gene TRBV2; 7 nucleotides line up with TRBD2. CDR1 SNHLY and CDR2 FYNNEI come from the germline V gene. The CDR3 is 14 residues long. V was pared by 8 bases and J by 4 bases, with 5 bases of the junction left unmatched. CDR3 DNA sequence: TGTGCCAGCTCCCGGGGGGACGGGGCCAACGTCCTGACTTTC. Protein product: CASSRGDGANVLTF. Together with reference TRBV2 and TRBJ2-6, the CDR3 gives the full variable domain: EPEVTQTPSHQVTQMGQEVILRCVPISNHLYFYWYRQILGQKVEFLVSFYNNEISEKSEIFDDQFSVERPDGSNFTLKIRSTKLEDSAMYFCASSRGDGANVLTFGAGSRLTVL.

CDR3 amino acids: CASSQPPRDRNYGYTF. Written as DNA, the CDR3 is TGCGCCAGCAGCCAACCACCCCGGGACAGGAACTATGGCTACACCTTC. The V gene is TRBV4-1, the J gene TRBJ1-2; 8 nucleotides agree with TRBD1. Germline CDR1 reads MGHRA; CDR2 reads YSYEKL. The CDR3 loop spans 16 amino acids. The V segment lost 2 bases and the J segment 2 bases; nucleotides outside the gene matches: 7.

The rearrangement uses TRBV29-1 and TRBJ1-1, with a tentative D call TRBD1 (6 bases). Germline loops: CDR1 SQVTM, CDR2 ANQGSEA. The CDR3 is 14 amino acids. Trimming took off 3 bases at V and 4 bases at J, with 15 bases between the two ends. CDR3 sequence: CSVDGGASGTEAFF. Written as DNA, the CDR3 is TGCAGCGTTGACGGGGGGGCGTCGGGCACTGAAGCTTTCTTT. The complete variable domain, with remaining parts taken from reference TRBV29-1 and TRBJ1-1, reads SAVISQKPSRDICQRGTSLTIQCQVDSQVTMMFWYRQQPGQSLTLIATANQGSEATYESGFVIDKFPISRPNLTFSTLTVSNMSPEDSSIYLCSVDGGASGTEAFFGQGTRLTVV.

The chain carries TRBV11-3 and TRBJ2-5, with D possibly matching TRBD1 (6 bases). From germline, CDR1 is SGHNT and CDR2 YENEEA. The length of the CDR3 is 14 residues. Trimming removed 4 bases from V and 5 bases from J, with 14 bases in between. The CDR3 sequence: CASSYAAGAETQYF. The CDR3 DNA sequence: TGTGCCAGCAGCTACGCCGCAGGGGCGGAGACCCAGTACTTC.

V is TRBV30 and J is TRBJ2-7; perhaps TRBD2 as D (5 bases). Germline V lookup: CDR1 GTSNPN, CDR2 SVGIG (reference sequence). V gave up 0 bases and J gave up 9 bases, with 21 bases separating them. This CDR3 is built from 15 residues. The CDR3 DNA reads as TGTGCCTGGAGTGTACCCGGACGCACCCTACTAGGGCAGTACTTC. It translates to CAWSVPGRTLLGQYF.

The CDR3 spells CASSPGAGDLDNQPQHF. The CDR3 DNA is TGTGCCAGCAGCCCGGGCGCAGGGGATCTCGACAATCAGCCCCAGCATTTT. This chain joins TRBV5-5 and TRBJ1-5, with D possibly TRBD1 on 6 matching bases. The V end was cut by 4 bases, the J end by 3 bases, with 20 bases between. This CDR3 is 17 amino acids long. CDR1 and CDR2 (germline): SGHKS, YYEKEE (reference sequence).

The chain couples TRBV4-1 to TRBJ2-5; 10 nucleotides match TRBD1. This CDR3 region has 18 residues. The germline V gene has CDR1 MGHRA and CDR2 YSYEKL. V shed 5 bases and J 1 base; nucleotides not matched to a gene: 13. CDR3 residues: CASSYGSGTGVFQETQYF. DNA for the CDR3: TGCGCCAGCAGCTACGGTTCCGGGACAGGGGTTTTCCAAGAGACCCAGTACTTC.

This chain joins TRBV9 and TRBJ1-1, with 7 nucleotides matching TRBD1. The CDR3 runs to 17 residues. CDR1 is SGDLS, CDR2 YYNGEE, per germline. The V gene end was trimmed by 4 bases and the J gene end by 5 bases; junction bases not matched to a gene: 17. The DNA of the CDR3 is TGTGCCAGCAGCAACCGGGACAGCCCCCTAGGGAGGACTGAAGCTTTCTTT. Protein sequence: CASSNRDSPLGRTEAFF.

V and J are TRBV6-5 and TRBJ2-7; 9 nucleotides match TRBD1. Germline V gene lookup returns CDR1 MNHEY and CDR2 SVGAGI. J was trimmed by 6 bases and V by 6 bases; bases with no gene match: 9. The CDR3 extends over 14 amino acids. The chain's CDR3 is CASRGGTGGVEQYF. The DNA for the CDR3 is TGTGCCAGCAGAGGGGGTACAGGGGGCGTCGAGCAGTACTTC.

The CDR3 region has the DNA TGTGCCAGTAGTACCCCGGACAGGATGAACACTGAAGCTTTCTTT. Its protein is CASSTPDRMNTEAFF. The chain employs TRBV19 and TRBJ1-1; 7 nucleotides match TRBD1. Germline CDR1 LNHDA, CDR2 SQIVND (reference sequence). Trimming at V came to 4 bases and at J to 0 bases, leaving 5 bases not matched to a gene. There are 15 residues in the CDR3.

This clone was counted many times. The chain joins TRBV7-9 to TRBJ1-6; 8 bases are shared with TRBD1. The CDR3 consists of 17 residues. The trim removed 5 bases at V and 0 bases at J, leaving 6 bases unmatched. Per germline, CDR1 SEHNR and CDR2 FQNEAQ (reference sequence). CDR3: CASSTDRASSYNSPLHF. In nucleotides, the CDR3 is TGTGCCAGCAGCACGGACAGGGCGAGCTCCTATAATTCACCCCTCCACTTT.

The CDR3, as DNA: TGTGCCAGCAGTCGATCAAGCGGGACCAAAAATGAGCAGTTCTTC. Translated, it gives CASSRSSGTKNEQFF. This chain uses TRBV3-1 (or the pseudogene TRBV3-2) with TRBJ2-1, with TRBD2 identical over 7 bases. The V gene end was trimmed by 6 bases and the J gene end by 7 bases; junction bases not matched to a gene: 12. Germline V gene sequence: CDR1 LGHDT, CDR2 YNNKEL (reference sequence). This CDR3 comprises 15 residues.

The rearrangement uses TRBV14 and TRBJ2-2; possible D gene TRBD1, 6 bases. The germline V gene has CDR1 SGHDN and CDR2 FVKESK. The germline V and J ends were trimmed by 4 bases and 4 bases, with 13 bases remaining between them. This CDR3 comprises 15 residues. The CDR3 DNA is TGTGCCAGCAGCCGACAGGTTCGTGGCACCGGGGAGCTGTTTTTT. It yields the protein CASSRQVRGTGELFF. Combining the CDR3 with reference TRBV14 and TRBJ2-2 gives the whole variable domain EAGVTQFPSHSVIEKGQTVTLRCDPISGHDNLYWYRRVMGKEIKFLLHFVKESKQDESGMPNNRFLAERTGGTYSTLKVQPAELEDSGVYFCASSRQVRGTGELFFGEGSRLTVL.

V usage is TRBV12-3 or TRBV12-4 and J usage is TRBJ1-5; D gene ambiguous. CDR3 length: 13 amino acids. Trimming removed 5 bases from V and 5 bases from J, with 10 bases in between. This CDR3 reads CASSPQIDQPQHF. Written as DNA, the CDR3 is TGTGCCAGCAGTCCCCAGATCGATCAGCCCCAGCATTTT.

The CDR3 coding sequence is TGTGCCAGCGGACGACAGGGGGCCCACGAGCAGTACTTC. This translates into CASGRQGAHEQYF. V and J are TRBV3-1 (or the pseudogene TRBV3-2) and TRBJ2-7; 10 bases agree with TRBD1. J gave up 5 bases and V 8 bases, and 6 bases lay outside the gene matches. In germline, CDR1 is LGHDT, CDR2 YNNKEL (reference sequence). This CDR3 is built from 13 residues.

V and J are TRBV7-2 and TRBJ1-1; 7 bases line up with TRBD1. The CDR3 runs to 14 residues. Germline V gene sequence: CDR1 SGHTA, CDR2 FQGNSA. V shed 4 bases, J shed 3 bases, and the junction held 5 bases outside the gene matches. CDR3: CASSSQGVDTEAFF. The CDR3 DNA reads as TGTGCCAGCAGCTCCCAGGGGGTCGACACTGAAGCTTTCTTT.

As for this clone: The junction differs from germline at one of its ends, possibly a read error. The V gene is TRBV5-8, the J gene TRBJ1-5; no firm D call. Germline CDR1 SGHTS, CDR2 YDEGEE. The CDR3 is made up of 13 amino acids. The CDR3 bases are TGTGCCAGCAGCTCGTTCCAACATCAACCCCAGCATTTT. Translating gives CASSSFQHQPQHF.

The chain employs TRBV4-2 and TRBJ2-7, with 8 bases fitting TRBD2. The germline V gene has CDR1 LGHNA and CDR2 YNFKEQ. The trim removed 1 base at V and 5 bases at J, leaving 1 base unmatched. The CDR3 sequence is 13 residues long. Here the CDR3 DNA reads TGTGCCAGCAGCCAAGTTAGCGGGAACGAGCAGTACTTC. Translation: CASSQVSGNEQYF.

Here the CDR3 reads CASSPTGTSGYEQYF. The CDR3 DNA reads TGTGCCAGCAGCCCTACCGGGACTAGCGGCTACGAGCAGTACTTC. The rearrangement links TRBV9 to TRBJ2-7; 11 positions match TRBD2. This CDR3 spans 15 amino acids. The germline CDR1 and CDR2 sequences are SGDLS and YYNGEE. V was pared by 4 bases and J by 3 bases, with 6 bases of the junction left unmatched. The variable domain in full, completed from reference TRBV9 and TRBJ2-7, reads DSGVTQTPKHLITATGQRVTLRCSPRSGDLSVYWYQQSLDQGLQFLIQYYNGEERAKGNILERFSAQQFPDLHSELNLSSLELGDSALYFCASSPTGTSGYEQYFGPGTRLTVT.

This clone has a single count. The chain combines TRBV24-1 with TRBJ2-3; TRBD2 agrees at 12 bases. The length of the CDR3 is 17 residues. The trim removed 4 bases at V and 2 bases at J, leaving 6 bases unmatched. Germline V CDR1 and CDR2: KGHDR, SFDVKD. CDR3 DNA: TGTGCCACCAGTGAGCCGGGACTAGCGGGTCTCACAGATACGCAGTATTTT. Translating it yields CATSEPGLAGLTDTQYF.

This chain connects TRBV4-1 to TRBJ2-1, with 13 bases lining up with TRBD2. The CDR3 runs to 15 residues. The germline V gene has CDR1 MGHRA and CDR2 YSYEKL. V lost 6 bases to trimming and J lost 5 bases; unmatched junction nucleotides: 4. The CDR3 nucleotides read TGCGCCAGCAGGCGGACTAGCGGGAGCAACAATGAGCAGTTCTTC. Its protein product is CASRRTSGSNNEQFF.